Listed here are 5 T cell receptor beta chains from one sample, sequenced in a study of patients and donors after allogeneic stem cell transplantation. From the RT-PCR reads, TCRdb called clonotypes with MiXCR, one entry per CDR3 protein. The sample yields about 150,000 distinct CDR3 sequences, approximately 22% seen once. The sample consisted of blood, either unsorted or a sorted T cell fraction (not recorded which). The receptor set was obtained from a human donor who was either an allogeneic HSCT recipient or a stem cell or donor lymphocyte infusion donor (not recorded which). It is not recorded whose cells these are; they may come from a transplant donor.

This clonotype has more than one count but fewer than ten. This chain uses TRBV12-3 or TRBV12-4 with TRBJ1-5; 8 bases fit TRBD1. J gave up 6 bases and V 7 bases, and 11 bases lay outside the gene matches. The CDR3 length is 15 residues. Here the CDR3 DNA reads TGTGCCAGCACCTCGGACAGGGAATGGGGTCAGCCCCAGCATTTT. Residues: CASTSDREWGQPQHF.

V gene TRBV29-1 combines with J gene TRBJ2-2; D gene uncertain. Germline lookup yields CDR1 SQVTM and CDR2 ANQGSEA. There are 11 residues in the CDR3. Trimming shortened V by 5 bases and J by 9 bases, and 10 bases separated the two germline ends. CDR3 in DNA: TGCAGCGTTTTGGGCCACCGGGAGCTGTTTTTT. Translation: CSVLGHRELFF.

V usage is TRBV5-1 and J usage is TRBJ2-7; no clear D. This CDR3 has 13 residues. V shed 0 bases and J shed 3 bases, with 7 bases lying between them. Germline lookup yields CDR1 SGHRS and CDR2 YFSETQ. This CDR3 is CASSLGLGYEQYF. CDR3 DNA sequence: TGCGCCAGCAGCTTGGGACTCGGCTACGAGCAGTACTTC.

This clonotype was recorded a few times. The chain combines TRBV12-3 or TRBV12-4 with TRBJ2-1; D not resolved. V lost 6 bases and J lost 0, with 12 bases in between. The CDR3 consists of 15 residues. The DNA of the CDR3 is TGTGCCAGCAGCCCGATTGCGGTCTCCTACAATGAGCAGTTCTTC. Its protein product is CASSPIAVSYNEQFF.

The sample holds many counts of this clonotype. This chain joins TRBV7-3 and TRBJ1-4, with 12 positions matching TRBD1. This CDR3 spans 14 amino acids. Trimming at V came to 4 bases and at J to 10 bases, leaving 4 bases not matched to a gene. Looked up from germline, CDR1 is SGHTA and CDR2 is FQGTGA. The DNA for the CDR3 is TGTGCCAGCAGCTCCGGGACAGGGGGCGGAAAACTGTTTTTT. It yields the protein CASSSGTGGGKLFF. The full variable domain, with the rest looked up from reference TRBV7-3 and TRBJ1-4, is GAGVSQTPSNKVTEKGKYVELRCDPISGHTALYWYRQSLGQGPEFLIYFQGTGAADDSGLPNDRFFAVRPEGSVSTLKIQRTERGDSAVYLCASSSGTGGGKLFFGSGTQLSVL.